This T cell receptor (beta chain) was sequenced for a study of T-cell reconstitution after alpha-beta-depleted transplantation in children. The CDR3 has 21 residues. CDR1 and CDR2 from the germline V gene are PRHDT and FYEKMQ (reference sequence). V dropped 3 bases and J dropped 4; count of bases not matched to a gene: 18. Unique molecular identifiers were built into the TCRbeta library. TCRdb reanalysed the PCR reads using MiXCR and keeps one entry per CDR3 protein. Here the sample spans approximately 490,000 distinct CDR3 sequences, about 11% being singletons. The chain links TRBV13 to TRBJ2-1; 13 nucleotides agree with TRBD2. The sample in question was PBMCs, obtained before TCRalphabeta/CD19-depleted stem cell transplant. The receptor was derived from a child aged 2 to 15 with inherited bone marrow failure, due to receive a stem cell transplant. CDR3 region: CASSLGLGSLALAGGYNEQFF. DNA for the CDR3: TGTGCCAGCAGCTTGGGCCTCGGCAGCTTGGCACTAGCGGGAGGGTACAATGAGCAGTTCTTC. Combining the CDR3 with reference TRBV13 and TRBJ2-1 gives the whole variable domain AAGVIQSPRHLIKEKRETATLKCYPIPRHDTVYWYQQGPGQDPQFLISFYEKMQSDKGSIPDRFSAQQFSDYHSELNMSSLELGDSALYFCASSLGLGSLALAGGYNEQFFGPGTRLTVL.